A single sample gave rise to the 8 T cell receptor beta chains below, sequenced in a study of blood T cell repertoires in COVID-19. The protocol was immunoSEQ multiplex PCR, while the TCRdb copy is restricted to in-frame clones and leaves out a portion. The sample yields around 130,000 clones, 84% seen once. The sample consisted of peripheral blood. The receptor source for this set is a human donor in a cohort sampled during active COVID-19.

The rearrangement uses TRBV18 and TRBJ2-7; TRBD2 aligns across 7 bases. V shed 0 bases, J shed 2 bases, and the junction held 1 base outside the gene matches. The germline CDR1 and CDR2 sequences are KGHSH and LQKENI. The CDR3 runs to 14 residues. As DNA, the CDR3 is TGTGCCAGCTCACCACCGCGGGGGACCTACGAGCAGTACTTC. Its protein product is CASSPPRGTYEQYF.

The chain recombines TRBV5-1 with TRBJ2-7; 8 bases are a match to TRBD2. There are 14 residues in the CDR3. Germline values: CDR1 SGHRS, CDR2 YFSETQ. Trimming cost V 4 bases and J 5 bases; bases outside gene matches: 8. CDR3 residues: CASSTGLGNDEQYF. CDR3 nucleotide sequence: TGCGCCAGCAGCACGGGACTAGGGAATGACGAGCAGTACTTC.

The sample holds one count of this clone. This CDR3 is CASTSGLREQYF. CDR3 nucleotides: TGTGCCAGCACCTCCGGACTGCGGGAGCAGTACTTC. The V and J genes are TRBV6-5 and TRBJ2-7, with TRBD2 as a possible D gene (5 bases). The length of the CDR3 is 12 residues. Trimming removed 7 bases at V and 7 bases at J, with 14 bases between. In germline, CDR1 is MNHEY, CDR2 SVGAGI.

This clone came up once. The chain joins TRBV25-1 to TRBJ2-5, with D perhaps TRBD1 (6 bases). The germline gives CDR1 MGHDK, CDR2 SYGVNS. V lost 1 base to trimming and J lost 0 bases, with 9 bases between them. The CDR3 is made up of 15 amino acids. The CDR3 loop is CASSELQGYQETQYF. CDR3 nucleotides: TGTGCCAGCAGTGAATTACAGGGCTACCAAGAGACCCAGTACTTC.

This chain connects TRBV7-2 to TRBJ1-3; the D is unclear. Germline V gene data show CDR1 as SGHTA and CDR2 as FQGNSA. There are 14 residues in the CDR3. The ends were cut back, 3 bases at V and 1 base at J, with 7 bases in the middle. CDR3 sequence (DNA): TGTGCCAGCAGCTTGTCCCTTTCTGGAAACACCATATATTTT. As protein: CASSLSLSGNTIYF.

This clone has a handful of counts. For the CDR3, the DNA is TGTGCCAGTAGTTACAGGGGGGAGGAGCAGCCCCAGCATTTT. It is translated as CASSYRGEEQPQHF. The chain uses TRBV19 and TRBJ1-5, with 8 bases that match TRBD1. CDR1 and CDR2 from the germline V gene are LNHDA and SQIVND (reference sequence). V dropped 5 bases and J dropped 7; count of bases not matched to a gene: 7. This CDR3 has 14 amino acids.

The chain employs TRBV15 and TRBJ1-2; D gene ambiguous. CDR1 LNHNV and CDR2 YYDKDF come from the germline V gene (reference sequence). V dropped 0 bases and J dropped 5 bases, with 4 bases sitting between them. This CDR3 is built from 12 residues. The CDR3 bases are TGTGCCACCAGCAGAGATAATTATGGCTACACCTTC. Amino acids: CATSRDNYGYTF. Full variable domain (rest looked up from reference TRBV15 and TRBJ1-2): DAMVIQNPRYQVTQFGKPVTLSCSQTLNHNVMYWYQQKSSQAPKLLFHYYDKDFNNEADTPDNFQSRRPNTSFCFLDIRSPGLGDTAMYLCATSRDNYGYTFGSGTRLTVV.

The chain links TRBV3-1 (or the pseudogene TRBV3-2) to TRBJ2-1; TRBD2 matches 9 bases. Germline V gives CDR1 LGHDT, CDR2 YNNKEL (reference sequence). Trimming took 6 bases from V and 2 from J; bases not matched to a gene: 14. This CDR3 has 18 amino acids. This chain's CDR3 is CASSPSPWERGAYNEQFF. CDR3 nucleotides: TGTGCCAGCAGTCCTTCCCCTTGGGAGCGGGGGGCCTACAATGAGCAGTTCTTC.